The 22 T cell receptor beta chains given below trace back to one sample, sequenced in a study of long-term antiretroviral therapy in people with HIV. Survey-level resolution applied to immunoSEQ assay v3.0. TCRdb's copy holds only in-frame clones and misses some; the assay was immunoSEQ multiplex PCR. The sample includes 30,000 or so clones, about three quarters seen only once; the top ten take approximately 9.4%. The sample here was unsorted PBMCs, taken 1.5 years before starting antiretroviral therapy. Receptors were obtained from a man younger than 35 with HIV.

This clone showed up just once. V gene TRBV6-4 combines with J gene TRBJ1-5; D call uncertain. This CDR3 has 14 amino acids. Germline CDR1 MRHNA, CDR2 SNTAGT. The ends were cut back, 0 bases at V and 9 bases at J, with 12 bases in the middle. The CDR3: CASSDSNRLRPQHF. The CDR3 DNA reads as TGTGCCAGCAGTGACTCGAACCGACTGCGGCCCCAGCATTTT.

V gene TRBV5-1 combines with J gene TRBJ2-7; no clear D gene. The CDR3 contains 13 residues. The ends were cut back, 2 bases at V and 5 bases at J, with 11 bases in the middle. Germline CDR1 SGHRS, CDR2 YFSETQ. The CDR3, as DNA: TGCGCCAGCAGCTTTGACCCCGGAGACGAGCAGTACTTC. This codes for CASSFDPGDEQYF.

The J gene is TRBJ2-5, the V gene TRBV7-6, with D perhaps assigned TRBD1 or TRBD2 (5 bases each). This CDR3 region has 13 residues. The V gene's germline CDR1 is SGHVS and CDR2 FNYEAQ. V lost 5 bases to trimming and J lost 2 bases, with 9 bases between them. CDR3 nucleotide sequence: TGTGCCAGCAGCAAGGGACGTCAAGAGACCCAGTACTTC. Translating gives CASSKGRQETQYF.

V is TRBV19 and J is TRBJ2-7; 8 bases align to TRBD1. Germline loops: CDR1 LNHDA, CDR2 SQIVND (reference sequence). CDR3 size: 14 residues. Trimming removed 3 bases from V and 4 bases from J; junction bases left unmatched: 5. The CDR3 DNA sequence: TGTGCCAGTAGTATCCAGGGGGCGCTGTACGAGCAGTACTTC. It specifies CASSIQGALYEQYF.

This chain joins TRBV7-9 and TRBJ1-4; D might be TRBD1 (6 bases). This CDR3 comprises 15 residues. CDR1 is SEHNR, CDR2 FQNEAQ, per germline (reference sequence). Deletions cut 3 bases from V and 4 bases from J, with 12 bases between. As DNA, the CDR3 is TGTGCCAGCAGCTTCTGGGGGCAGATTAATGAAAAACTGTTTTTT. Its protein is CASSFWGQINEKLFF.

This clone has just a few counts. J is TRBJ1-5 and V is TRBV28; a possible D gene is TRBD1 (5 bases). Germline CDR1 MDHEN, CDR2 SYDVKM. Trimming took off 2 bases at V and 7 bases at J, with 12 bases between the two ends. The CDR3 has 14 amino acids. The CDR3 sequence is CASSLAGVGQPQHF. The CDR3 bases are TGTGCCAGCAGTTTAGCGGGGGTTGGGCAGCCCCAGCATTTT.

V is TRBV5-1 and J is TRBJ2-1; 11 bases are a match to TRBD1. The CDR3 covers 15 residues. In germline, CDR1 is SGHRS, CDR2 YFSETQ. V was pared by 2 bases and J by 8 bases, with 6 bases of the junction left unmatched. CDR3 region: CASSFGQGAGYEQFF. CDR3 DNA sequence: TGCGCCAGCAGCTTTGGACAGGGGGCTGGATATGAGCAGTTCTTC.

This sequence joins TRBV13 and TRBJ2-7; D is perhaps TRBD1 (6 bases). Germline CDR1 PRHDT, CDR2 FYEKMQ (reference sequence). Trimming took off 2 bases at V and 3 bases at J, with 8 bases between the two ends. This CDR3 contains 13 residues. The CDR3 reads CASSLRGGYEQYF. The CDR3 DNA reads TGTGCCAGCAGCTTAAGAGGGGGCTACGAGCAGTACTTC.

This clone was seen only a few times. This chain's CDR3 is CASSVASGNEQFF. As DNA, the CDR3 is TGTGCCAGCAGCGTAGCTAGCGGGAATGAGCAGTTCTTC. This chain joins TRBV9 and TRBJ2-1; the match to TRBD2 covers 8 bases. The V gene's germline CDR1 is SGDLS and CDR2 YYNGEE. The CDR3 loop spans 13 amino acids. V shed 0 bases, J shed 7 bases, and the junction held 0 bases outside the gene matches.

The V and J genes are TRBV7-9 and TRBJ1-2; D not certain. Germline CDR1 is SEHNR and CDR2 is FQNEAQ (reference sequence). V lost 3 bases and J 3 bases, leaving 8 bases between the germline ends. The length of the CDR3 is 13 residues. The CDR3: CASSFSTDYGYTF. Written as DNA, the CDR3 is TGTGCCAGCAGCTTTTCCACTGACTATGGCTACACCTTC.

This rearrangement joins TRBV2 to TRBJ2-2; TRBD2 aligns across 12 bases. This CDR3 has 16 amino acids. Germline V gene sequence: CDR1 SNHLY, CDR2 FYNNEI. The J segment lost 1 base and the V segment lost 6 bases, leaving 3 bases of the junction unmatched. DNA for the CDR3: TGTGCCAGCAGGCAGGGACTAGCGGGGAACACCGGGGAGCTGTTTTTT. Its protein product is CASRQGLAGNTGELFF.

This clone has a handful of counts. The chain couples TRBV7-2 to TRBJ2-6; D uncertain. This CDR3 contains 15 residues. Trimming removed 0 bases from V and 1 base from J, with 4 bases in between. The V gene's germline CDR1 is SGHTA and CDR2 FQGNSA. CDR3 amino acids: CASSLAGSGANVLTF. The CDR3 nucleotides are TGTGCCAGCAGCTTAGCAGGGTCTGGGGCCAACGTCCTGACTTTC.

CDR3 sequence reads: CASSPGTSGGSSYNEQFF. The CDR3 nucleotides are TGTGCCAGCAGCCCAGGGACTAGCGGGGGGAGCTCCTACAATGAGCAGTTCTTC. The chain employs TRBV7-9 and TRBJ2-1, with 15 nucleotides matching TRBD2. Trimming cost V 5 bases and J 0 bases; bases outside gene matches: 5. Germline V lookup: CDR1 SEHNR, CDR2 FQNEAQ (reference sequence). This CDR3 is 18 amino acids long.

V gene TRBV5-1 combines with J gene TRBJ2-7; D unclear. V was cut by 0 bases and J by 0 bases, with 13 bases left in between. Germline V lookup: CDR1 SGHRS, CDR2 YFSETQ. The CDR3 runs 16 residues. The CDR3 reads CASSLVRTESSYEQYF. In nucleotides, the CDR3 is TGCGCCAGCAGCTTGGTTCGGACCGAAAGCTCCTACGAGCAGTACTTC.

This sequence joins TRBV4-2 and TRBJ1-1, with a tentative D call TRBD1 (5 bases). V was shortened by 1 base and J by 1 base, with 13 bases between the two germline ends. Germline V gives CDR1 LGHNA, CDR2 YNFKEQ. The CDR3 is 16 residues long. CDR3 region: CASSQVGGFGNTEAFF. In nucleotides, the CDR3 is TGTGCCAGCAGCCAAGTCGGGGGATTCGGGAACACTGAAGCTTTCTTT.

The V and J genes are TRBV5-6 and TRBJ2-7; 10 bases match TRBD2. The V gene's germline CDR1 is SGHDT and CDR2 YYEEEE. V lost 4 bases, J lost 4 bases, and 11 bases stayed unmatched. CDR3 size: 16 residues. The CDR3 nucleotides read TGTGCCAGCAGCCCGGATAGCGGGAGGTACGGGTACGAGCAGTACTTC. Translating gives CASSPDSGRYGYEQYF.

The V gene is TRBV29-1, the J gene TRBJ2-7; 8 bases fit TRBD1. Germline CDR1 and CDR2: SQVTM and ANQGSEA. After removal of 5 bases from V and 2 bases from J, the junction contained 5 bases not matched to a gene. The CDR3 length is 13 residues. CDR3 in DNA: TGCAGCGTTACCAGGACAGGGACCTACGAGCAGTACTTC. Amino acids: CSVTRTGTYEQYF.

The chain uses TRBV23-1 and TRBJ2-7, with 10 bases lining up with TRBD1. TRBV23-1 is classed as an ORF, of uncertain function. The length of the CDR3 is 15 residues. Trimming removed 4 bases from V and 4 bases from J; junction bases left unmatched: 7. DNA of the CDR3: TGCGCCAGCAGTCTTTGCCGGACAGGGGGGTACGAGCAGTACTTC. The encoded protein is CASSLCRTGGYEQYF.

The chain uses TRBV6-5 and TRBJ2-1; D perhaps matches TRBD2 (5 bases). Looked up from germline, CDR1 is MNHEY and CDR2 is SVGAGI. V lost 2 bases to trimming and J lost 3 bases, with 11 bases between them. The length of the CDR3 is 15 residues. The CDR3 protein is CASSYADSDYNEQFF. The CDR3 region has the DNA TGTGCCAGCAGTTACGCGGATAGCGACTACAATGAGCAGTTCTTC.

This clone was picked up a small number of times. The genes are TRBV28 and TRBJ2-7; D uncertain. The CDR3 covers 13 residues. Germline CDR1 MDHEN, CDR2 SYDVKM. Between the trimmed V and J ends, which lost 2 bases and 5 bases, there was a span of 10 bases. CDR3 in DNA: TGTGCCAGCAGTTTACGTCAGGCGAACGAGCAGTACTTC. Translated: CASSLRQANEQYF.

This chain joins TRBV19 and TRBJ1-1, with D possibly being TRBD1 (5 bases). CDR3 size: 11 residues. V lost 5 bases and J lost 6, with 7 bases in between. Germline CDR1 and CDR2: LNHDA and SQIVND (reference sequence). This CDR3 is CASSQGAEAFF. The CDR3 DNA is TGTGCCAGTAGTCAGGGAGCTGAAGCTTTCTTT.

The V and J genes are TRBV19 and TRBJ2-3, with 11 bases that match TRBD2. Trimming cost V 6 bases and J 0 bases; bases outside gene matches: 11. The germline V gene has CDR1 LNHDA and CDR2 SQIVND (reference sequence). The CDR3 has 18 amino acids. Written as DNA, the CDR3 is TGTGCCAGTAGACCACACTCCGGGACTAGCGGAAGCACAGATACGCAGTATTTT. Its translation: CASRPHSGTSGSTDTQYF.